Many counts were recorded for the clone carrying this T cell receptor (beta chain). This record comes from a study of blood T cells in healthy people across ages. CDR1 is MNHEY, CDR2 SVGEGT, per germline. Losses at the gene ends were 4 bases for V and 4 bases for J; bases not matched to a gene: 9. CDR3 size: 16 residues. Peripheral blood was drawn, about 9.7 milliliters per donor. For the second PCR, which ran for roughly 6 to 12 cycles, a sample-barcoded 5' primer and a J-beta primer mix were used. Tagging of each cDNA molecule was performed by a template-switch adaptor with 12 random nucleotides. TCRdb reprocessed the 5' RACE reads via MiXCR and lists one record per CDR3 protein. Among hundreds of thousands of distinct CDR3 sequences listed, over 40% were seen once.

This TCR came from a woman aged 80 or over in good health. The chain carries TRBV6-2 or TRBV6-3 and TRBJ1-4; TRBD1 aligns across 7 bases. Sequencing used blood. The DNA for the CDR3 is TGTGCCAGCAGTTCCCCGTCGAGACAGGGTAATGAAAAACTGTTTTTT. It specifies CASSSPSRQGNEKLFF.